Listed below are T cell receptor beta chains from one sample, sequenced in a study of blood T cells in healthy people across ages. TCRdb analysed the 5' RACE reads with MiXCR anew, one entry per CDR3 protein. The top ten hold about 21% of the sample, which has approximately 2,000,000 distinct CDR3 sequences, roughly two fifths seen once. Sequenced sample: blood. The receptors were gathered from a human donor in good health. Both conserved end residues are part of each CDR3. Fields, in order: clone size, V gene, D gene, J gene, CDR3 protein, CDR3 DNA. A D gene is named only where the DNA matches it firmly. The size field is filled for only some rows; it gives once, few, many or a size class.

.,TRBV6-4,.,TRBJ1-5,CASSEGGTGMPLCNQPQHF,TGTGCCAGCAGTGAGGGCGGGACGGGGATGCCTTTGTGCAATCAGCCCCAGCATTTT
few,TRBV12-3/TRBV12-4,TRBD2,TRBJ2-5,CASSSGLAGPQETQYF,TGTGCCAGCAGTTCGGGACTAGCGGGGCCACAAGAGACCCAGTACTTC
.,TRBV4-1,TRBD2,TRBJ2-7,CASSQWSSGEVYF,TGCGCCAGCAGCCAGTGGTCAAGCGGGGAGGTGTACTTC
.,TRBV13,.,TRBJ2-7,CASSTEGVASTYEQYF,TGTGCCAGCAGCACGGAGGGTGTTGCCAGTACCTACGAGCAGTACTTC
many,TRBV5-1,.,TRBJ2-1,CASSSRGGSDNEQFF,TGCGCCAGCAGCTCAAGGGGGGGGTCCGACAATGAGCAGTTCTTC
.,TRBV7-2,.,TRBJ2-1,CASSNTPGGGQFF,TGTGCCAGCAGCAATACCCCGGGGGGCGGGCAGTTCTTC
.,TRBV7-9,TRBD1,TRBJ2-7,CASSRSSPDRGRSYEQYF,TGTGCCAGCAGCCGCTCTTCACCCGACAGGGGGAGATCCTACGAGCAGTACTTC
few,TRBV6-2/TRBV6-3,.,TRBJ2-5,CASRRDTNQETQYF,TGTGCCAGCAGGAGGGACACCAACCAAGAGACCCAGTACTTC
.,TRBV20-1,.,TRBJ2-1,CSAQRLSYNEQFF,TGCAGTGCCCAGAGACTCTCCTACAATGAGCAGTTCTTC
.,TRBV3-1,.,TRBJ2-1,CASSQGPNTNNEQFF,TGTGCCAGCAGCCAGGGACCGAACACAAACAATGAGCAGTTCTTC
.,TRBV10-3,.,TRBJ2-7,CAIRTDNYEQYF,TGTGCCATCAGGACCGACAACTACGAGCAGTACTTC
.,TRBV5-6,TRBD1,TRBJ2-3,CASSIFGQGIARALTDTQYF,TGTGCCAGCAGCATCTTTGGACAGGGGATCGCCCGAGCTCTCACAGATACGCAGTATTTT
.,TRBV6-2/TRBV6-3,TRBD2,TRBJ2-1,CASNTGGAKSEQFF,TGTGCCAGTAATACCGGGGGGGCCAAGAGTGAGCAGTTCTTC
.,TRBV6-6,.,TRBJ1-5,CASSYSMDKWQPQHF,TGTGCCAGCAGTTACTCGATGGATAAATGGCAGCCCCAGCATTTT
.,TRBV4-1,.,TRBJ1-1,CASSHTDRGWEAFF,TGCGCCAGCAGCCACACCGACAGAGGGTGGGAAGCTTTCTTT
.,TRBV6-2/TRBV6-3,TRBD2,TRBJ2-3,CAGTTGLEKQYF,TGTGCCGGCACCACCGGACTAGAGAAGCAGTATTTT
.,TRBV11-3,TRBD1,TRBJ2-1,CASSPQRTGSGEQFF,TGTGCCAGCAGCCCTCAAAGGACAGGCTCTGGTGAGCAGTTCTTC
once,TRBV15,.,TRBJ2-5,CATSRRSQGETQYF,TGTGCCACCAGCAGACGATCCCAGGGGGAGACCCAGTACTTC
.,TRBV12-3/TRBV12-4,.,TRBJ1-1,CAVHPRGSTEAFF,TGTGCCGTACACCCCAGGGGAAGCACTGAAGCTTTCTTT
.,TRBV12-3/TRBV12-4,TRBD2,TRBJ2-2,CASSPLAGYTGELFF,TGTGCCAGCAGTCCCCTAGCGGGGTACACCGGGGAGCTGTTTTTT
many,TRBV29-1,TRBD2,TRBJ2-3,CSVVKLAEITDTQYF,TGCAGCGTTGTCAAGCTAGCGGAGATCACAGATACGCAGTATTTT
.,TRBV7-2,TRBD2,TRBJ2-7,CASNLAGHYNEQYF,TGTGCCAGCAATCTAGCGGGCCATTACAATGAGCAGTACTTC
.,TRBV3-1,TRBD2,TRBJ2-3,CASSRLPLRRGITDTQYF,TGTGCCAGCAGCCGACTCCCCCTACGGCGGGGGATCACAGATACGCAGTATTTT
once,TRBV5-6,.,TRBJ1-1,CASSPGIARGTEAFF,TGTGCCAGCAGCCCGGGGATCGCACGTGGCACTGAAGCTTTCTTT
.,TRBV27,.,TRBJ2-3,CASSLGQGVSTDTQYF,TGTGCCAGCAGTTTAGGTCAGGGCGTTAGCACAGATACGCAGTATTTT
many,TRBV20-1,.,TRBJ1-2,CSARRGDYGYTF,TGCAGTGCTAGACGCGGGGACTATGGCTACACCTTC
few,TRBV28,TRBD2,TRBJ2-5,CASSSLAGANQETQYF,TGTGCCAGCAGTTCCCTAGCGGGGGCGAACCAAGAGACCCAGTACTTC
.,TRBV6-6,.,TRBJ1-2,CASSDKGESAGYTF,TGTGCCAGCAGCGACAAAGGGGAGTCGGCTGGCTACACCTTC